A selection of T cell receptor beta chains follows, all from one sample in a study of blood T cells in healthy people across ages. One entry per CDR3 protein results from TCRdb running MiXCR on the 5' RACE reads. The sample shows around 800,000 distinct CDR3 sequences, roughly 25% of them seen only once. The same data also contributed to another study, on T cells of mothers and their children.

Sequenced input: blood. These TCRs come from a boy aged 5-17 years in good health. Both conserved end residues are part of each CDR3. The D gene is left open where the match is weak. Not all rows give a size; the values are once, few, many and, for expanded clones, a class.

CDR3 length	clone size	V gene	J gene	D gene	CDR3 DNA	CDR3 protein
14	.	TRBV12-3/TRBV12-4	TRBJ2-1	.	TGTGCCAGCAGTTTCGCTAGCGTATACAATGAGCAGTTCTTC	CASSFASVYNEQFF
12	many	TRBV4-1	TRBJ1-6	.	TGCGCCAGCAGCCACGTTAGTTCACCCCTCCACTTT	CASSHVSSPLHF
16	.	TRBV4-2	TRBJ2-7	TRBD2	TGTGCCAGCAGCCAGGTAGCGGGGGGTCTGACCTACGAGCAGTACTTC	CASSQVAGGLTYEQYF
13	.	TRBV6-1	TRBJ1-2	TRBD1	TGTGCCAGCAGTTCCGGACAGGGGGCTGCCTACACCTTC	CASSSGQGAAYTF
15	few	TRBV6-1	TRBJ2-1	.	TGTGCCAGCAGTACGGTCCCAACCGCCTACAATGAGCAGTTCTTC	CASSTVPTAYNEQFF
16	.	TRBV28	TRBJ2-3	.	TGTGCCAGCAGTTCCCCCTGGGGGCGGTTCACAGATACGCAGTATTTT	CASSSPWGRFTDTQYF
14	.	TRBV7-9	TRBJ1-2	.	TGTGCCAGCAGCAAGAGTTGGGGGAACCATGGCTACACCTTC	CASSKSWGNHGYTF
14	.	TRBV9	TRBJ1-4	TRBD1	TGTGCCAGCAGCGGCGACAGGGGGAGTGAAAAACCGTTTTTT	CASSGDRGSEKPFF
15	.	TRBV4-1	TRBJ2-7	.	TGCGCCAGCAGCCAAGAAGTACAGACCGCCTACGAGCAGTACTTC	CASSQEVQTAYEQYF
14	few	TRBV6-2/TRBV6-3	TRBJ2-7	.	TGTGCCAGCAGATACGGGGGCCGATCTGCCGAGCAGTACTTC	CASRYGGRSAEQYF
13	.	TRBV19	TRBJ1-1	TRBD1	TGTGCCTCGTCCCGGGACAGGGTCTCGGAAGCTTTCTTT	CASSRDRVSEAFF
14	.	TRBV5-1	TRBJ2-3	.	TGCGCCAGCAGCTTGGCAACAGCCACAGATACGCAGTATTTT	CASSLATATDTQYF
15	.	TRBV30	TRBJ1-5	.	TGTGCCTGGGGGCCACGGGGAAGTAGCAATCAGCCCCAGCATTTT	CAWGPRGSSNQPQHF
13	.	TRBV5-6	TRBJ1-2	.	TGTGCCAGCAGCTTGGGAGTGGACCATGGCTACACCTTC	CASSLGVDHGYTF
17	few	TRBV4-1	TRBJ2-1	TRBD2	TGCGCCAGCAGCCAACCATTTAGCGGGAGGGCGCCGAATGAGCAGTTCTTC	CASSQPFSGRAPNEQFF
19	once	TRBV7-2	TRBJ2-2	TRBD2	TGTGCCAGCAGCTTAGCGCTGGGTGCTAGCGGGGCGAACACCGGGGAGCTGTTTTTT	CASSLALGASGANTGELFF
16	.	TRBV20-1	TRBJ2-3	TRBD2	TGCAGTGCTATCTTAGCGGGGGGGCATGTCACAGATACGCAGTATTTT	CSAILAGGHVTDTQYF
16	.	TRBV20-1	TRBJ2-1	TRBD2	TGCAGTGCTAGAAGGACTAGCGGGGGGTATTTGGATGAGCAGTTCTTC	CSARRTSGGYLDEQFF
15	.	TRBV6-5	TRBJ2-3	.	TGTGCCACCCGAACGGGGCTAGCTGGGACAGATACGCAGTATTTT	CATRTGLAGTDTQYF
16	few	TRBV12-5	TRBJ2-5	.	TGTGCTAGTGGTTTGCCATCTACCGGGTCTGGGGAGACCCAGTACTTC	CASGLPSTGSGETQYF
16	few	TRBV10-3	TRBJ2-3	.	TGTGCCATCAGTGGGCCCACTAGGGGTTCCGTAGATACGCAGTATTTT	CAISGPTRGSVDTQYF
15	.	TRBV21-1	TRBJ2-7	.	TGTGCCAGCAGCAAACTCCGGGACAGGGTAGGCGAGCAGTACTTC	CASSKLRDRVGEQYF
15	few	TRBV6-5	TRBJ1-1	TRBD1	TGTGCCAGCAGTTACGGAACAGGGGGGGGGGCTGAAGCTTTCTTT	CASSYGTGGGAEAFF
11	many	TRBV25-1	TRBJ2-7	.	TGTGCCAGCAGGGACCACTACGAGCAGTACTTC	CASRDHYEQYF
17	.	TRBV4-1	TRBJ2-7	TRBD2	TGCGCCAGCAGCCAGGGCCCGGGACTAGCGGGGGAGTACGAGCAGTACTTC	CASSQGPGLAGEYEQYF
17	.	TRBV7-9	TRBJ2-1	TRBD2	TGTGCCAGCAGCTCCGGGGGGGTAGGCCTAAAAGACAATGAGCAGTTCTTC	CASSSGGVGLKDNEQFF